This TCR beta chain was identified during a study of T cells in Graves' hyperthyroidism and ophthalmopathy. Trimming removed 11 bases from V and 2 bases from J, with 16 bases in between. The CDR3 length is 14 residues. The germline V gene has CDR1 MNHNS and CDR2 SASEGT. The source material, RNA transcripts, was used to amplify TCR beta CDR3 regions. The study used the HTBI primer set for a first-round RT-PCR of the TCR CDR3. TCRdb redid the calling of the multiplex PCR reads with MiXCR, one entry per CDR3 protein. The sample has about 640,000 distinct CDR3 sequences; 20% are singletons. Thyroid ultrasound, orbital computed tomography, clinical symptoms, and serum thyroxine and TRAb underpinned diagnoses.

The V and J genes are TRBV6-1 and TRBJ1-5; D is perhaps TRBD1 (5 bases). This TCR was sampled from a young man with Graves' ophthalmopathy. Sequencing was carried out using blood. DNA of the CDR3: TGTGCCGGTCGGGGGTTCGGTGGCAATCAGCCCCAGCATTTT. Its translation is CAGRGFGGNQPQHF.